This TCR beta chain was documented in a study of T-cell memory formation after mild COVID-19. TCRdb fed the 5' RACE reads into MiXCR, producing one record per CDR3 protein. The sample includes about 470,000 distinct CDR3 sequences, around a quarter seen only once; the top ten take approximately 13%. V dropped 3 bases and J dropped 2; count of bases not matched to a gene: 6. This CDR3 is 15 amino acids long. Germline V gives CDR1 SGHRS, CDR2 YFSETQ. This rearrangement joins TRBV5-1 to TRBJ2-3, with TRBD1 identical over 7 bases. Specimen: PBMCs or a T cell subset sorted from them (not recorded which). This sequence was found in an adult woman who had mild COVID-19 (a few samples of this study predate the infection). Cell type and time point are not known. The CDR3 loop is CASSSRQGITDTQYF. Here the CDR3 DNA reads TGCGCCAGCAGCTCCAGACAGGGTATCACAGATACGCAGTATTTT.